Sequencing of this TCR beta chain was carried out in a study of Ad26.COV2.S vaccination and SARS-CoV-2 variants. The CDR3 totals 15 residues. The ends were cut back, 1 base at V and 4 bases at J, with 12 bases in the middle. In germline, CDR1 is SGHTS, CDR2 YDEGEE. Data came from immunoSEQ multiplex PCR; TCRdb stores just in-frame clones and leaves some out. The data show 300,000 to 400,000 clones, more than 70% seen once. The treatment here: 15 to 20 received Ad26.COV2.S at low or high dose, single or two shots; roughly 5 received placebo; per-sample allocation not given. Collection of the samples took place on day 63 after the first injection of vaccine or placebo.

The specimen comprised peripheral blood, sampled in a trial of Ad26.COV2.S vaccine versus placebo. The chain couples TRBV5-8 to TRBJ1-5; D uncertain. The receptor comes from a person between 18 and 65 years old who received the Ad26.COV2.S COVID-19 vaccine or a placebo. This chain's CDR3 is CASSLLGTANQPQHF. CDR3 in DNA: TGTGCCAGCAGCTTGTTGGGCACAGCGAATCAGCCCCAGCATTTT.